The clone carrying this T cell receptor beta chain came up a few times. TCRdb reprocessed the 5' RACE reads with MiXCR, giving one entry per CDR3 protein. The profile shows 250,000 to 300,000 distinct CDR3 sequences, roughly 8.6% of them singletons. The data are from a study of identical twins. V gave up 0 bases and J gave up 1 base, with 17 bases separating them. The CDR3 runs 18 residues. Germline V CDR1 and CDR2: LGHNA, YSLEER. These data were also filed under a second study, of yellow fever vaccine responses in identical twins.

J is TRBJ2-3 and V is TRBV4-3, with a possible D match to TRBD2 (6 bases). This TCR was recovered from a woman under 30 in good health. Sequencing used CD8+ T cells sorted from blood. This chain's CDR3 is CASSQDDFQLAGTDTQYF. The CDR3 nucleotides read TGCGCCAGCAGCCAAGATGACTTCCAACTAGCCGGCACAGATACGCAGTATTTT.